This passage covers 17 T cell receptor beta chains from one sample sequenced in a study of vaccination effects on CD4 cells after COVID-19 (dated by TCRdb to between 2021 and 2023). After around eleven days of culture, CD4+ T cells were isolated with the EasySep CD4+ T cell isolation kit. Participants received two doses of either the BNT162b2 or the mRNA-1273 mRNA SARS-CoV-2 vaccine. Antigens of these TCRs are unknown. The library was prepared using the immunoSEQ multiplex PCR assay. Not all clones reach the TCRdb copy of this immuneACCESS table, which keeps in-frame sequences only. Checked studies attribute under half of the gap to unresolved V genes and leave the rest unexplained. The sample table contains about 66,000 clones; only one count was recorded for approximately 79% of them. The ten largest account for about 2.4% of the sample. The sequencing here drew on CD4+ T cells from PBMCs cultured without peptide, taken after COVID-19 vaccination. These receptors came from a human donor who received a COVID-19 vaccine.

The J gene is TRBJ2-1, the V gene TRBV7-7; maybe TRBD1 (5 bases). Germline V gene sequence: CDR1 SSHAT, CDR2 FNYEAQ (reference sequence). Deletions cut 0 bases from V and 6 bases from J, with 12 bases between. The CDR3 extends over 15 amino acids. The CDR3 loop is CASSLAGAKGNEQFF. The CDR3 bases are TGTGCCAGCAGCTTAGCAGGGGCGAAAGGCAATGAGCAGTTCTTC.

The V and J genes are TRBV6-5 and TRBJ2-1; D not resolved. Germline V gene data show CDR1 as MNHEY and CDR2 as SVGAGI. Trimming removed 5 bases from V and 8 bases from J, with 13 bases in between. The CDR3 contains 13 residues. CDR3 protein: CASSRAAPHEQFF. The CDR3 DNA reads as TGTGCCAGCAGTAGGGCAGCGCCCCATGAGCAGTTCTTC.

This rearrangement joins TRBV7-9 to TRBJ2-4; maybe TRBD2 (6 bases). The CDR3 extends over 16 amino acids. Germline V CDR1 and CDR2: SEHNR, FQNEAQ (reference sequence). Trimming took 1 base from V and 1 from J, leaving 11 bases between them. CDR3 bases: TGTGCCAGCAGCTTAGGGGGACTTGGGGCCAAAAACATTCAGTACTTC. Translation gives CASSLGGLGAKNIQYF.

V and J are TRBV7-2 and TRBJ1-1, with a possible D match to TRBD1 (5 bases). Trimming shortened V by 7 bases and J by 4 bases, and 19 bases separated the two germline ends. Germline V lookup: CDR1 SGHTA, CDR2 FQGNSA. The CDR3 is made up of 15 amino acids. The CDR3 sequence: CASTQSWGVGTEAFF. The CDR3 coding sequence is TGTGCCAGCACCCAAAGCTGGGGGGTGGGCACTGAAGCTTTCTTT.

This clone was picked up a small number of times. V gene TRBV5-1 combines with J gene TRBJ1-2, with D unresolved. The V gene lost 0 bases and the J gene lost 1 base, with 7 bases spanning the gap. The CDR3 totals 14 residues. Germline V gene sequence: CDR1 SGHRS, CDR2 YFSETQ. The CDR3 nucleotides read TGCGCCAGCAGCTTGGACGGATTTAACTATGGCTACACCTTC. Amino acids: CASSLDGFNYGYTF.

This clone was seen a few times. The J gene is TRBJ1-1, the V gene TRBV6-1, with D tentatively TRBD1 (6 bases). V lost 10 bases and J 2 bases, leaving 17 bases between the germline ends. This CDR3 has 14 amino acids. Germline lookup yields CDR1 MNHNS and CDR2 SASEGT. The CDR3 DNA sequence: TGTGCCATACGTCGCAGGGGCAATAACACTGAAGCTTTCTTT. Amino acid sequence: CAIRRRGNNTEAFF.

For this clone: Other DNA sequences from this sample encode an identical CDR3 as well. The J gene is TRBJ2-5, the V gene TRBV5-1; 7 bases line up with TRBD1. V gave up 2 bases and J gave up 2 bases; unmatched junction bases: 3. This CDR3 has 14 residues. Germline V gene data show CDR1 as SGHRS and CDR2 as YFSETQ. The CDR3 here is CASSLGTEQETQYF. CDR3 DNA: TGCGCCAGCAGCTTAGGGACAGAACAAGAGACCCAGTACTTC.

This chain uses TRBV5-1 with TRBJ1-2, with 11 bases lining up with TRBD1. CDR3 size: 15 residues. Trimming cost V 4 bases and J 4 bases; bases outside gene matches: 6. Germline V gene data show CDR1 as SGHRS and CDR2 as YFSETQ. CDR3 residues: CASSVGTGGFYGYTF. CDR3 in DNA: TGCGCCAGCAGCGTTGGGACAGGGGGATTCTATGGCTACACCTTC.

CDR3 residues: CASSLGTTIEKLFF. The DNA for the CDR3 is TGTGCCAGCAGCTTAGGGACAACGATTGAAAAACTGTTTTTT. V gene TRBV5-4 combines with J gene TRBJ1-4; D is perhaps TRBD1 (6 bases). V shed 2 bases and J shed 7 bases, with 12 bases lying between them. Per germline, CDR1 SGHNT and CDR2 YYREEE (reference sequence). CDR3 length: 14 residues.

This clone turned up a few times. This sequence joins TRBV19 and TRBJ1-5, with a weak D call TRBD1 (6 bases). In germline, CDR1 is LNHDA, CDR2 SQIVND (reference sequence). V was cut by 4 bases and J by 0 bases, with 13 bases left in between. This CDR3 region has 16 residues. This CDR3 is CASSTYRDISNQPQHF. The CDR3 DNA follows: TGTGCCAGTAGTACCTACAGGGACATTAGCAATCAGCCCCAGCATTTT.

J is TRBJ2-1 and V is TRBV20-1; the D gene is possibly TRBD2 (7 bases). The CDR3 loop spans 9 amino acids. Germline-derived CDR1 and CDR2 are DFQATT and SNEGSKA (reference sequence). The CDR3: CPWGGEQFF. The CDR3 region has the DNA TGCCCCTGGGGGGGCGAGCAGTTCTTC.

The chain has TRBV18 and TRBJ1-4; D remains unclear. The germline V and J ends were trimmed by 6 bases and 0 bases, with 11 bases remaining between them. The CDR3 is 15 residues long. Germline V gene sequence: CDR1 KGHSH, CDR2 LQKENI. The DNA of the CDR3 is TGTGCCAGCTCCTTGGGCCTTGCAACTAATGAAAAACTGTTTTTT. Protein: CASSLGLATNEKLFF.

The chain joins TRBV4-1 to TRBJ2-5, with TRBD2 matching 8 bases. The CDR3 consists of 14 residues. V lost 1 base to trimming and J lost 5 bases; unmatched junction nucleotides: 3. Germline V CDR1 and CDR2: MGHRA, YSYEKL. CDR3 loop: CASSQAGGRETQYF. CDR3 sequence (DNA): TGCGCCAGCAGCCAAGCGGGGGGGCGTGAGACCCAGTACTTC.

The chain recombines TRBV28 with TRBJ1-4; D call uncertain. Germline CDR1 and CDR2: MDHEN and SYDVKM. The ends were cut back, 2 bases at V and 7 bases at J, with 2 bases in the middle. The CDR3 consists of 11 residues. The CDR3 loop reads CASSLREKLFF. The CDR3 region has the DNA TGTGCCAGCAGTTTACGTGAAAAACTGTTTTTT.

CDR3 region: CASSLESEAQPQHF. The CDR3 DNA follows: TGCGCCAGCAGCTTGGAGTCCGAAGCTCAGCCCCAGCATTTT. The J gene is TRBJ1-5, the V gene TRBV5-1; D remains unclear. Trimming took 0 bases from V and 6 from J, leaving 10 bases between them. CDR1 and CDR2 (germline): SGHRS, YFSETQ. This CDR3 is 14 amino acids long.

This chain uses TRBV2 with TRBJ2-7, with D uncertain. V was trimmed by 6 bases and J by 12 bases, leaving 18 bases between them. This CDR3 region has 12 residues. CDR1 and CDR2 from the germline V gene are SNHLY and FYNNEI. In DNA, the CDR3 is TGTGCCAGCAGCCTTAACCCTCGTAGTGCGTACGTC. Translation: CASSLNPRSAYV.

The chain is built from TRBV24-1 and TRBJ2-3; TRBD1 matches at 7 bases. Trimming removed 5 bases from V and 0 bases from J; junction bases left unmatched: 13. This CDR3 region has 18 residues. From germline, CDR1 is KGHDR and CDR2 SFDVKD. The CDR3 spells CATSAAAGTATSTDTQYF. Written as DNA, the CDR3 is TGTGCCACCAGTGCCGCCGCCGGGACAGCAACTAGCACAGATACGCAGTATTTT.